This T cell receptor (beta chain) was profiled in a study of CD8+ T cells in alopecia areata. Sequencing relied on a cDNA template that was reverse transcribed from extracted RNA. Sequenced by immunoSEQ multiplex PCR; TCRdb stores in-frame clones only, minus some. The data show 110,000 or so clones, roughly 64% seen once. General study findings and limits: More clonal than normal scalp was lesional scalp, particularly alopecia totalis/universalis.

The germline V gene encodes CDR1 SGHVT and CDR2 SQSDAQ. Trimming took off 0 bases at V and 7 bases at J, with 9 bases between the two ends. The CDR3 length is 13 residues. PBMC-derived CD4+ and CD8+ T cells were sorted. Details on this clone: What it recognizes is unknown.

The specimen sequenced was CD8+ T cells sorted from blood. This receptor was obtained from a human donor in good health. The V call is TRBV7-4, the J call TRBJ1-1, with a weak D call TRBD1 (5 bases). The CDR3 reads CASSLARGIEAFF. The CDR3, as DNA: TGTGCCAGCAGCTTAGCTCGGGGCATTGAAGCTTTCTTT.